The present T cell receptor (beta chain) was sequenced within a study of blood T cell repertoires in COVID-19 (TCRdb year 2020). Regarding the research as a whole: Samples covering the acute and convalescent phases of COVID-19 were provided by collaborators in the United States, Italy and Spain. The repertoires were made available in a free public database intended to serve as a resource for research on the immune response to SARS-CoV-2. The sample metadata nearly always contained a de-identified subject ID, COVID-19 status, age in years and sex. The material from the prospective study consisted of cDNA or gDNA derived from T cells, B-cell-depleted T cells, or PBMCs. The dataset comprised deeply sampled blood TCRbeta repertoires from subjects exposed to, actively infected with, or recovered from COVID-19. The samples were drawn from the first 160 participants of the ongoing ImmuneRACE study and from 950 to 1,500 subjects provided by 6 global collaborators. Where available, HLA class I and class II types were taken from metadata supplied by the sample provider and were not determined by assay-based typing. Overall study outcomes, separate from this receptor: How much clinical and demographic metadata was included differed by source and by participant, and the metadata was provided uncurated.

Turning to this clone: It lacks a known antigen. No per-base quality is available; no much larger clone lies one base away.

At one collaborating source in Seattle, patients were enrolled during active infection and were followed longitudinally through the course of disease. Whole blood was collected in K2EDTA tubes by collaborating institutions according to the institutions' own protocols. For TCRbeta analysis, collaborators shipped samples in one of three forms: frozen whole blood, isolated PBMCs, or DNA extracted from either of those sample types. TCRbeta CDR3 regions were amplified from genomic DNA by means of the immunoSEQ Assay, a bias-controlled multiplex PCR. Per the source publication's procedure: The number of nucleated cells in each sample was estimated by amplification of reference gene primers within the assay. To quantify the absolute abundance of each unique TCRbeta CDR3 rearrangement, sequence reads were collapsed and filtered. For each sample, productive Simpson clonality was calculated as the square root of Simpson's diversity index over productive rearrangements. Held by TCRdb, this immuneACCESS table contains in-frame sequences only and omits some clones. Under half of the omission traces to an unresolved V gene where checked; the cause of the rest is unknown. V, J and clone size were drawn from that table, and D and trimming were deduced from the DNA. Counted in this sample were under 400,000 clones; more than 70% of them appeared once. 3.9% of the sample is held by the ten biggest clonotypes.

Sequences were obtained from peripheral blood. The sequence was collected from a woman aged 60-70 years with COVID-19, enrolled during active disease.

In nucleotides, the sequence is TGTGCCAGCTCACCAATCGGAGAGTCCGGGGAGCTGTTTTTT. The translation is CASSPIGESGELFF. The V and J genes are TRBV18 and TRBJ2-2, with no reliable assignment of the D segment. V is cut by 2 bases and J by 6 bases, and the space between the germline ends is 10 bases. In the germline V gene, CDR1 corresponds to KGHSH and CDR2 to LQKENI. Reading from cysteine to phenylalanine, the CDR3 counts 14 amino acids. Only the CDR3 DNA stays, 42 bases, in frame from base 1. Where the CDR3 stops, the reference TRBV18 and TRBJ2-2 genes take over; the full variable domain is NAGVMQNPRHLVRRRGQEARLRCSPMKGHSHVYWYRQLPEEGLKFMVYLQKENIIDESGMPKERFSAEFPKEGPSILRIQQVVRGDSAAYFCASSPIGESGELFFGEGSRLTVL.